The present entry profiles one T cell receptor (beta chain) with its context. Its target is not known. The data are from a study of cytomegalovirus exposure and HLA in healthy donors. The donors comprised healthy bone marrow donors. Findings and limits, study-wide: Within an earlier analysis, most TCR beta V segments proved productive either about 87% or about 30% of the time. HLA allele associations emerged for roughly 16,000 TCR beta sequences in a later analysis, at 0.05 false discovery rate. The study labeled 164 TCR beta chains cytomegalovirus-associated.

Germline trimming cut 2 bases from V and 3 bases from J; bases unmatched to any gene: 8. Germline CDR1 and CDR2: SGHDN and FVKESK. The CDR3 runs to 17 residues. The PCR used 60 Vbeta and 13 Jbeta primers. The protocol was immunoSEQ multiplex PCR, while the TCRdb copy is restricted to in-frame clones and leaves out a portion. The top ten clones hold around 1.9% of a sample with 110,000 to 150,000 clones, around three quarters of them seen once. The chain has TRBV14 and TRBJ1-5, with 9 bases lining up with TRBD1. The source material was PBMCs. The sequence was collected from a woman between 40 and 50 years old in good health and CMV-seronegative. This CDR3 reads CASSQKWDREHNQPQHF. For the CDR3, the DNA is TGTGCCAGCAGCCAAAAATGGGACAGGGAGCACAATCAGCCCCAGCATTTT.